This TCR beta chain was recovered during a study of blood T cell repertoires in COVID-19. On the study more broadly: Italy, Spain and the United States were the sources of the convalescent and acute COVID-19 samples. Nucleic acid was either cDNA or gDNA, and it came from T cells, B-cell-depleted T cells, or PBMCs.

With 5 bases removed from V and 4 bases from J, the gap between germline ends came to 6 bases. Germline values: CDR1 LNHDA, CDR2 SQIVND (reference sequence). The length of the CDR3 is 13 residues. Authors' processing steps: The authors estimated nucleated cell counts from reference gene primer amplification. Produced via immunoSEQ multiplex PCR; TCRdb's table is partial and in-frame only. Clone size and the V and J calls come from that table; the DNA yielded D and trimming. The data contain some 120,000 clones, more than 75% of them singletons. This TCR was sampled from a woman between 45 and 65 years old who had recovered from COVID-19. Sequenced input: peripheral blood. The V and J genes are TRBV19 and TRBJ2-6; D gene uncertain. The CDR3 nucleotides read TGTGCCAGTAGTTCGAGGGGGGCCAACGTCCTGACTTTC. This translates into CASSSRGANVLTF. The variable domain in full, with the rest retrieved from reference TRBV19 and TRBJ2-6, is DGGITQSPKYLFRKEGQNVTLSCEQNLNHDAMYWYRQDPGQGLRLIYYSQIVNDFQKGDIAEGYSVSREKKESFPLTVTSAQKNPTAFYLCASSSRGANVLTFGAGSRLTVL.